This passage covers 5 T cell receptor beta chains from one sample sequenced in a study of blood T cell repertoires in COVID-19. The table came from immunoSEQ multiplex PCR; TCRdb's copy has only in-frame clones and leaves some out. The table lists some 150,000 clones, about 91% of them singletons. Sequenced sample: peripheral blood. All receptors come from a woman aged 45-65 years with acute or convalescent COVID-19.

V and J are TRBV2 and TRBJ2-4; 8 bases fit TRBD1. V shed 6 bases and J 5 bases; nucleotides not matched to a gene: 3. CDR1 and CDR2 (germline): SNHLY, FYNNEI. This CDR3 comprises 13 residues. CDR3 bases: TGTGCCAGCAGAGGGACAGGTGAAAACATTCAGTACTTC. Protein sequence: CASRGTGENIQYF.

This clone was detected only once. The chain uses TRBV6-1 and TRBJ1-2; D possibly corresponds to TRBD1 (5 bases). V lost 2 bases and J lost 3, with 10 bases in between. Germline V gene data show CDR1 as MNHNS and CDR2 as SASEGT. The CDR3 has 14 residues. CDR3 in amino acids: CASSEHRGDYGYTF. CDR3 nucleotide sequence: TGTGCCAGCAGTGAACACCGGGGGGACTATGGCTACACCTTC.

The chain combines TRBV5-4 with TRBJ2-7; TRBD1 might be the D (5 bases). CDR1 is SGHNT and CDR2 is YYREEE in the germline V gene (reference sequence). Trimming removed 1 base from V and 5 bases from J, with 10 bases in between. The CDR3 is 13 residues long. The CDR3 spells CASSLPGPNEQYF. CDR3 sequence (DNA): TGTGCCAGCAGCTTGCCAGGGCCAAACGAGCAGTACTTC.

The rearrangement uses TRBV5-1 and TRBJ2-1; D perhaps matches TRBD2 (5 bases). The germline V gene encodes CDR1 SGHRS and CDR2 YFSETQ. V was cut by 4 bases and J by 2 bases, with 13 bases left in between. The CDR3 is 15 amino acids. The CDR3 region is CASSDEGAPYNEQFF. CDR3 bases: TGCGCCAGCAGCGACGAGGGAGCCCCCTACAATGAGCAGTTCTTC. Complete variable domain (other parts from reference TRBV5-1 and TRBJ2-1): KAGVTQTPRYLIKTRGQQVTLSCSPISGHRSVSWYQQTPGQGLQFLFEYFSETQRNKGNFPGRFSGRQFSNSRSEMNVSTLELGDSALYLCASSDEGAPYNEQFFGPGTRLTVL.

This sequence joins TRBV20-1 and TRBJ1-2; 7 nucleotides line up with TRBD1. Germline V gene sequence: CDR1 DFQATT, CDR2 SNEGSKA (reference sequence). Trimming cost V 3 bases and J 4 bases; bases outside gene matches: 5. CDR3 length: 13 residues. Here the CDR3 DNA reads TGCAGTGCTAGTAGGGGGCTGAGCTATGGCTACACCTTC. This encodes CSASRGLSYGYTF.